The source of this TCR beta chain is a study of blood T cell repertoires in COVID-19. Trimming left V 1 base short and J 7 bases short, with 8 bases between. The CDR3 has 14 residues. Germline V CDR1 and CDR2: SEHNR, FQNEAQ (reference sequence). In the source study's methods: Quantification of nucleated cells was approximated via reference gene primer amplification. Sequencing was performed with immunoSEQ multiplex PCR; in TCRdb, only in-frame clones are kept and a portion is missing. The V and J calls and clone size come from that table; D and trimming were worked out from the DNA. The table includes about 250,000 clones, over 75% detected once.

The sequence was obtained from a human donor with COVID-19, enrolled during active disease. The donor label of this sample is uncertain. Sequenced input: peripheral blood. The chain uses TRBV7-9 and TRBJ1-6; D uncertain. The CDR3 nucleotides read TGTGCCAGCAGCTTAGGCGGATGGAATTCACCCCTCCACTTT. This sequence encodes CASSLGGWNSPLHF.